This TCR beta chain came from a study of a mutant IDH1 vaccine in newly diagnosed glioma (dated by TCRdb to the early 2020s). Describing the broader study: Across visits V03 through V10, patients got a total of eight vaccinations, given in weeks 1, 3, 5, 7, 11, 15, 19 and 23. Prior to enrollment, patients had been given standard therapy consisting of radiotherapy alone, temozolomide alone, or radiochemotherapy with temozolomide, with the combination given to most patients. Of the 32 patients who were treated, around 60% were male and roughly 40% were female, and the mean age was about 37 years. Peripheral blood was collected at six visits: V03 (baseline), V05, V07, V10, V12 and V13. For exploratory analyses, about two dozen treated patients had longitudinal TCRB deep sequencing done wherever samples were available. Vaccination began 4-6 weeks after radiotherapy alone, or alongside temozolomide cycles in the chemotherapy-containing groups. Overall results and qualifications from the work: Vaccine-induced immune responses across multiple MHC alleles were detected in 80% to 95% of patients. Availability determined which PBMC samples were chosen for TCRB deep sequencing. Changes in the top peripheral T cell clonotypes picked up by TCRB sequencing did not appear to be linked to pseudoprogression. It was noted by the authors that analyses of patient blood samples could not be reproduced owing to sample limitations.

Taken with the paper, the label for time point translates to: week 11, during vaccination. Each vaccine dose was 300 ug of a 20-mer mutant IDH1 peptide in Montanide, given subcutaneously with topical imiquimod. All donors had newly diagnosed IDH1-mutant astrocytomas of WHO grade 3 or 4 that showed loss of nuclear ATRX. The samples were drawn from NOA16, a multicentre, single-arm, open-label phase I trial in Germany that tested a mutant IDH1 peptide vaccine in humans for the first time. The DNeasy Blood and Tissue Kit was used to extract genomic DNA from EDTA blood for TCRB sequencing. Receptor libraries were prepared by the immunoSEQ multiplex PCR assay. Following the manufacturer's protocol, the hsTCRB Kit was used to amplify rearranged TCR beta chain sequences. Sequencing of TCRB libraries was carried out on an Illumina MiSeq. Turning to the authors' computational methods: Demultiplexing, trimming and gene mapping were performed with the kit vendor's proprietary platform. Entries here come from immuneACCESS through TCRdb and include only in-frame sequences with V and J called. Some clones fail to appear in such tables; in the studies checked, an unresolved V gene covers under half of the shortfall, and the cause of the remainder is unknown. The V and J calls and clone size come from that table; D and trimming were worked out from the DNA. The sample table holds about 36,000 clones, of which under 90% were seen once. The top ten hold over 12% of the sample.

As regards this clone: There is no known antigen for this receptor. No qualities accompany the bases; no much larger clone lies one base away.

The CDR3 contains 15 residues, cysteine and phenylalanine counted. The retained sequence is limited to the CDR3, 45 bases, with the frame set at the first base. Trimming leaves V shorter by 6 bases and J shorter by 5 bases, with the junction holding 11 bases beyond the gene matches. The germline V gene (reference sequence) yields MNHEY for CDR1 and SMNVEV for CDR2. The sequenced sample was peripheral blood mononuclear cells (PBMCs), obtained from a glioma patient whose treatment included an IDH1 peptide vaccine. The receptor was isolated from a woman in her 30s with glioma. Some clones in this sample may be carry-over from other donors' samples. The chain links TRBV27 with TRBJ2-7, and TRBD2 matches 9 of the central bases. The CDR3 here reads CASRLRSGSLNEQYF. Here is the DNA: TGTGCCAGCAGGTTACGTAGCGGGAGTTTGAACGAGCAGTACTTC.